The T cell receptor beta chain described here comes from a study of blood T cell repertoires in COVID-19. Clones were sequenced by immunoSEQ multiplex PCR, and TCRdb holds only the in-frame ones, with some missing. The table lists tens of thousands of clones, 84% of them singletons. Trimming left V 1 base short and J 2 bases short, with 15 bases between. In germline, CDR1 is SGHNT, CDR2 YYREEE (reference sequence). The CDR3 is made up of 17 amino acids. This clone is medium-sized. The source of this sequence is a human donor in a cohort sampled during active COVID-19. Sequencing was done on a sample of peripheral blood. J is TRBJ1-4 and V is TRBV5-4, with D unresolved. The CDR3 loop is CASSLYGELGTNEKLFF. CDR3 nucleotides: TGTGCCAGCAGCTTGTACGGGGAGTTAGGGACTAATGAAAAACTGTTTTTT.